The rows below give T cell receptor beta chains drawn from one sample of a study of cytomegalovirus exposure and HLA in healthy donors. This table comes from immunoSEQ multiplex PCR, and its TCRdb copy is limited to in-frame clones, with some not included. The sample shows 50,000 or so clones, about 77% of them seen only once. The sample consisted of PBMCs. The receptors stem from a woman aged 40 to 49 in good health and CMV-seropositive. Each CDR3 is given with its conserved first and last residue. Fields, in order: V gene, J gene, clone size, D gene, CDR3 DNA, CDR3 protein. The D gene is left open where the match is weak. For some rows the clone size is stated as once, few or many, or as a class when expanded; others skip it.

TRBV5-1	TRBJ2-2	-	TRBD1	TGCGCCAGCAGCCCCTGGACAGGGGGGACCGGGGAGCTGTTTTTT	CASSPWTGGTGELFF
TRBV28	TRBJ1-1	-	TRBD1	TGTGCCAGCAGAAGCCAACAGGGGGCCGGGACTGAAGCTTTCTTT	CASRSQQGAGTEAFF
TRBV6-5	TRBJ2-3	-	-	TGTGCCAGCAGTTCCAGGGTTAGCACAGATACGCAGTATTTT	CASSSRVSTDTQYF
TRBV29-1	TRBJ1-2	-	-	TGCAGCGTCGGCTCGCCTGGGGGGGACTATGGCTACACCTTC	CSVGSPGGDYGYTF
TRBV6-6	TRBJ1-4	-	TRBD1	TGTGCCAGCAGTTACGGCGACAGGGCCGGGGATGAAAAACTGTTTTTT	CASSYGDRAGDEKLFF
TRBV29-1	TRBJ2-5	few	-	TGCAGCGTTGTGGAGCGGGCGGGGGAGACCCAGTACTTC	CSVVERAGETQYF
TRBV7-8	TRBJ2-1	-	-	TGTGCCAGCAGCCTGTCTCGACAGCAAAGATACAATGAGCAGTTCTTC	CASSLSRQQRYNEQFF
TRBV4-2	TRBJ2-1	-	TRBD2	TGTGCCAGCAGCCAAGACCTAGCGGGGGGGGACAATGAGCAGTTCTTC	CASSQDLAGGDNEQFF
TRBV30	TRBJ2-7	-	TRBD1	TGTGCCTGGAGCTACCCGGGACAGTCCTTTAGGCCGAGATACGAGCAGTACTTC	CAWSYPGQSFRPRYEQYF
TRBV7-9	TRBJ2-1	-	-	TGTGCCAGCAGCTTGGGCAAGACCTACAATGAGCAGTTCTTC	CASSLGKTYNEQFF
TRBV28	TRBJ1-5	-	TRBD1	TGTGCCAGCAGTCTTGGACAGGGTGTCCAGCCCCAGCATTTT	CASSLGQGVQPQHF
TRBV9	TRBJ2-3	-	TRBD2	TGTGCCAGCAGCGTAGTGGCTAGCGGGGGTTCAGATACGCAGTATTTT	CASSVVASGGSDTQYF
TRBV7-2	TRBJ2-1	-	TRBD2	TGTGCCAGCAGCCCTCGGACTAGCGGGGTCTTCAATGAGCAGTTCTTC	CASSPRTSGVFNEQFF
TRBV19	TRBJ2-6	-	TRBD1	TGTGCCAGTTCCGGGACAGGGATAGCCAACGTCCTGACTTTC	CASSGTGIANVLTF
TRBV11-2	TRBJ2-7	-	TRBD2	TGTGCCAGCAGCTTAGAGGCGCGGGAGAGCTACGAGCAGTACTTC	CASSLEARESYEQYF
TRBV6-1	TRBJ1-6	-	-	TGTGCCAGCAGTGAAGCGCCGGGGGACGTTTCACCCCTCCACTTT	CASSEAPGDVSPLHF
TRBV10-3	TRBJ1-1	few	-	TGTGCCATCAGTGAGTCAAAGCGGGGGGGCAACACTGAAGCTTTCTTT	CAISESKRGGNTEAFF
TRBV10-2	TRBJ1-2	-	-	TGCGCCAGCAGTGAGTCAGGCTCGAGGGGCTACACCTTC	CASSESGSRGYTF
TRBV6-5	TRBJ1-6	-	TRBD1	TGTGCCAGCAGAGGACCACAGGGGAATTCACCCCTCCACTTT	CASRGPQGNSPLHF
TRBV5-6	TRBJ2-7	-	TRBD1	TGTGCCAGCAGCTCCCCGGGACAGACCTACGAGCAGTACTTC	CASSSPGQTYEQYF
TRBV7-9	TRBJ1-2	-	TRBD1	TGTGCCAGCAGCCTAGGACAGGGGGCGACGAGTGGCTACACCTTC	CASSLGQGATSGYTF
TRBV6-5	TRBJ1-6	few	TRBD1	TGTGCCAGCATGTTCCAGGGGGGACCCCTCCACTTT	CASMFQGGPLHF
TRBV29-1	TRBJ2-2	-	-	TGCAGCACGGGGGGCCTTAACACCGGGGAGCTGTTTTTT	CSTGGLNTGELFF
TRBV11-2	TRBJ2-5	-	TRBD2	TGTGCCAGCAGCTTAGTCGGCCGGGGGGGGTCACCGTCGGAGACCCAGTACTTC	CASSLVGRGGSPSETQYF
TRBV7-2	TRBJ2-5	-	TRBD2	TGTGCCAGCAGCACACTAGCGGGGGCCTTGGAGGAGACCCAGTACTTC	CASSTLAGALEETQYF
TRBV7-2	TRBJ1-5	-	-	TGTGCCAGCAGTGGAGATAGCAATCAGCCCCAGCATTTT	CASSGDSNQPQHF
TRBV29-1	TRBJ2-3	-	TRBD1	TGCAGCGTTGCGGGGACAGTCACAGATACGCAGTATTTT	CSVAGTVTDTQYF
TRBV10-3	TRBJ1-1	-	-	TGTGCCATCACTGAGGGGGGGGCGAACACTGAAGCTTTCTTT	CAITEGGANTEAFF
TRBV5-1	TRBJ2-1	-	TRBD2	TGCGCCAGCAGCCCCGCCTTAGCGGGGGGGTACAATGAGCAGTTCTTC	CASSPALAGGYNEQFF
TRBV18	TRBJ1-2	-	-	TGTGCCAGCTCACCGGACTCAATTAACTATGGCTACACCTTC	CASSPDSINYGYTF
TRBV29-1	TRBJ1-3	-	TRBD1	TGCAGCGTTCAACAGGGGGCCAGCTCTGGAAACACCATATATTTT	CSVQQGASSGNTIYF
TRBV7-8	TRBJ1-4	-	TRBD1	TGTGCCAGCAGCTACTGGACAGGGGGAGGGGAAAAACTGTTTTTT	CASSYWTGGGEKLFF
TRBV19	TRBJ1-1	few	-	TGTGCCAGTACAACAGTGAACACTGAAGCTTTCTTT	CASTTVNTEAFF
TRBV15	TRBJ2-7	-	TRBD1	TGTGCCACCAGCAGAGGGGGACAGGATTATTCCTACGAGCAGTACTTC	CATSRGGQDYSYEQYF
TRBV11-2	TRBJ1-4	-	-	TGTGCCAGCAGCTTAGACCGCAAGATCGGAGGAAAACTGTTTTTT	CASSLDRKIGGKLFF
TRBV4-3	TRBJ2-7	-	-	TGCGCCAGCAGCCAAGGCCCGACACTCTACGAGCAGTACTTC	CASSQGPTLYEQYF
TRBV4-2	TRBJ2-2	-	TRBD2	TGTGCCAGCAGCCCCGGGACTAGCGGGGGGCGAGGTATCGGGGAGCTGTTTTTT	CASSPGTSGGRGIGELFF
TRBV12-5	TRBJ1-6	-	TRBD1	TGTGCTAGTGGTTTGGCACAGGGGTATAATTCACCCCTCCACTTT	CASGLAQGYNSPLHF
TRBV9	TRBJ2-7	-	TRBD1	TGTGCCAGCAGCACCGGGACAGGGAACTTCGAGCAGTACTTC	CASSTGTGNFEQYF
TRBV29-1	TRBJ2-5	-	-	TGCAGCTCTGATGGGTCGGGGGGCCGGGGGGAGACCCAGTACTTC	CSSDGSGGRGETQYF
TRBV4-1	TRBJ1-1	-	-	TGCGCCAGCAGCCAATCGAGCCCTTTCGAAGCTTTCTTT	CASSQSSPFEAFF
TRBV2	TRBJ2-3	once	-	TGTGCCAGCAGTGAATTAGTTACGCAGTATTTT	CASSELVTQYF
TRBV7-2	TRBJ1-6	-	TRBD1	TGTGCCAGCAGCTTAGACGGGGCCAGGGGGCCACCCCTCCACTTT	CASSLDGARGPPLHF
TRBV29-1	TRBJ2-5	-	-	TGCAGCGTCCACGGGACTGCTAAGGAGACCCAGTACTTC	CSVHGTAKETQYF
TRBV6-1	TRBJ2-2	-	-	TGTGCCAGCAGTTCCACAGGGACCGGGGAGCTGTTTTTT	CASSSTGTGELFF
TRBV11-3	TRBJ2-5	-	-	TGTGCCAGCAGCGTCCGAGGAGAGACCCAGTACTTC	CASSVRGETQYF
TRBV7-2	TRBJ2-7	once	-	TGTGCCAGCAGCTCCTCCGGGACTGCCTACGAGCAGTACTTC	CASSSSGTAYEQYF
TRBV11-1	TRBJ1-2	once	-	TGTGCCAGCAGCTCCGACAGTTCTAACTATGGCTACACCTTC	CASSSDSSNYGYTF
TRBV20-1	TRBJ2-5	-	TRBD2	TGCAGTGAACTAGCGGGGGAGACCCAGTACTTC	CSELAGETQYF
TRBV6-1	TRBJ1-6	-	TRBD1	TGTGCCAGCAGGCTGGACAGGGCGGGAAATTCACCCCTCCACTTT	CASRLDRAGNSPLHF
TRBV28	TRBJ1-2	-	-	TGTGCCAGCAGTTCCCTAGAGGCTAGGTATGGCTACACCTTC	CASSSLEARYGYTF
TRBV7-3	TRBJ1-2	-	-	TGTGCCAGCAGCTCGGAGCGTAACTATGGCTACACCTTC	CASSSERNYGYTF
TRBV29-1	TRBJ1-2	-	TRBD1	TGCAGCGTTGAAGGTACTGGGGCAGGGGGAACCTATGGCTACACCTTC	CSVEGTGAGGTYGYTF
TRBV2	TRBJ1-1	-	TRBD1	TGTGCCAGCAGTGAAAATCAGGGACAGGTGAACACTGAAGCTTTCTTT	CASSENQGQVNTEAFF
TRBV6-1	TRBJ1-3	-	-	TGTGCCAGCAGGACGGGAGGAAACACCATATATTTT	CASRTGGNTIYF
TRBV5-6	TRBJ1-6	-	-	TGTGCCAGCAGCCGGTGGGAGGCAGTTCACCTCTATAATTCACCCCTCCACTTT	CASSRWEAVHLYNSPLHF
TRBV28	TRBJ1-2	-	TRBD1	TGTGCCAGCAGTCATCGACAGGGGGTCTGGTATGGCTACACCTTC	CASSHRQGVWYGYTF
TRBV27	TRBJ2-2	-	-	TGTGCCAGCCGTTCCGGGTCCACCGGGGAGCTGTTTTTT	CASRSGSTGELFF
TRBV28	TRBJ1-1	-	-	TGTGCCAGCACGGGCGGGATGAACACTGAAGCTTTCTTT	CASTGGMNTEAFF